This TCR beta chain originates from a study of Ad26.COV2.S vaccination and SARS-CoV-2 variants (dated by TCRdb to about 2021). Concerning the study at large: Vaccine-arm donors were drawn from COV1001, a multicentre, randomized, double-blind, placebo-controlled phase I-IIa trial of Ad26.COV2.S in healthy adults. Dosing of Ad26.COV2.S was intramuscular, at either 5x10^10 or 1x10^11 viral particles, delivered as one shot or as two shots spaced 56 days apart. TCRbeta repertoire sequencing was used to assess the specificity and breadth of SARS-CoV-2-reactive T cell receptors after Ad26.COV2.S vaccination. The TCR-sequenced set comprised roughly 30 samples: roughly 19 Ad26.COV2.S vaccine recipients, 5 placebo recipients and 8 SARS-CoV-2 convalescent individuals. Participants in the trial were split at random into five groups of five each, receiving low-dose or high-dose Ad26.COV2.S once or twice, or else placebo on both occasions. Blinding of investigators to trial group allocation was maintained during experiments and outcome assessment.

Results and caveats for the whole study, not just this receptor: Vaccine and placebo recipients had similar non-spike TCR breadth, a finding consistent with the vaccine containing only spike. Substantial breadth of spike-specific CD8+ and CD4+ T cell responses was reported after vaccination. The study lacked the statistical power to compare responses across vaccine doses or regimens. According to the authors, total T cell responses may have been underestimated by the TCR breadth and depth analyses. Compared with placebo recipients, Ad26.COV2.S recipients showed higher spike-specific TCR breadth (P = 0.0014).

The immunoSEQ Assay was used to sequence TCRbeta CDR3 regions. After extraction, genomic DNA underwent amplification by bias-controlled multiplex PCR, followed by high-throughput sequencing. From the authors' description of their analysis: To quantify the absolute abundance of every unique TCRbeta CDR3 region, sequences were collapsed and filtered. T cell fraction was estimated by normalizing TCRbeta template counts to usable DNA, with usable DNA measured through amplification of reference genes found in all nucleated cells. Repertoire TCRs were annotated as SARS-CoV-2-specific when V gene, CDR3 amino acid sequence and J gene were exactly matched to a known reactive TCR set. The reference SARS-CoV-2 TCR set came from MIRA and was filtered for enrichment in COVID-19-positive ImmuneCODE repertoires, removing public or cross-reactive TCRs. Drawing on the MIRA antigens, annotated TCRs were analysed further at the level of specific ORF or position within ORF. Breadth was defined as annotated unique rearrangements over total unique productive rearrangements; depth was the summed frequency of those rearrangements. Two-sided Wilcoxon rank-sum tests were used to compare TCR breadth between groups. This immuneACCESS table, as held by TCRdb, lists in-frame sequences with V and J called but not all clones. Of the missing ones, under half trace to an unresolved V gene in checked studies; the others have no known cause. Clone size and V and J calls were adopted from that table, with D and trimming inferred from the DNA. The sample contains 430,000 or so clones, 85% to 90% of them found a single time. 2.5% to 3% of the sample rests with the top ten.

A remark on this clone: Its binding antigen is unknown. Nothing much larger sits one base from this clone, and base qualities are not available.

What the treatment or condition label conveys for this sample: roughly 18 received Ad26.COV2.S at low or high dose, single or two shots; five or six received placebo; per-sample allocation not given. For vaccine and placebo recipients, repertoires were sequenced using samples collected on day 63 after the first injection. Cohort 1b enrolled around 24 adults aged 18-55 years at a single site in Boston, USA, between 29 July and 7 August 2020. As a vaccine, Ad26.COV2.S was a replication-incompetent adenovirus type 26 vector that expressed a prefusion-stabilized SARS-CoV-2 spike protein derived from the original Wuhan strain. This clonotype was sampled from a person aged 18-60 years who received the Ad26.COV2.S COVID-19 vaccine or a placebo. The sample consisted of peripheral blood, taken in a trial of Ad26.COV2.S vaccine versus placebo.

The CDR3 region has the sequence CASSVVAGVGNEQFF. The base sequence is TGTGCCAGCAGCGTAGTTGCGGGAGTAGGGAATGAGCAGTTCTTC. The chain couples TRBV9 to TRBJ2-1, with 7 bases aligning to TRBD2. Reading from cysteine to phenylalanine, the CDR3 counts 15 amino acids. Only the CDR3 part of the read is kept: 45 bases, read in frame from the first base. V and J are trimmed by 0 bases and 7 bases, and the gene matches miss 7 bases of the junction. Via the germline V gene, CDR1 is SGDLS and CDR2 YYNGEE.